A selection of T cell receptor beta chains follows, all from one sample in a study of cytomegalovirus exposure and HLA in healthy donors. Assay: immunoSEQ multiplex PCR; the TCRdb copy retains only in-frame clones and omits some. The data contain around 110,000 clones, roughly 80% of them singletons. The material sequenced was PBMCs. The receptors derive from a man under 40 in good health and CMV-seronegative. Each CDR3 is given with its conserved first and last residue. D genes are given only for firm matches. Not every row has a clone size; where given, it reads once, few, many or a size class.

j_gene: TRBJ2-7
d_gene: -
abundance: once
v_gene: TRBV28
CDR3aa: CATARILTLNEQYF
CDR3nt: TGTGCCACCGCCAGAATCCTTACGCTCAACGAGCAGTACTTC

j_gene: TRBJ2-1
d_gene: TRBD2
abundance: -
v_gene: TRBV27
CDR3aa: CASAPGTSIHEQFF
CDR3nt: TGTGCCAGCGCCCCCGGGACTAGCATACATGAGCAGTTCTTC

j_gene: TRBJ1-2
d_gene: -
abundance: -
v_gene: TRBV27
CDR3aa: CASSLTANYGYTF
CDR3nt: TGTGCCAGCAGTTTAACTGCTAACTATGGCTACACCTTC

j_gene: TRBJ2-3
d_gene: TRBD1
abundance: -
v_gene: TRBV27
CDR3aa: CASEDRLADTQYF
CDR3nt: TGTGCCAGCGAGGACAGGCTCGCAGATACGCAGTATTTT

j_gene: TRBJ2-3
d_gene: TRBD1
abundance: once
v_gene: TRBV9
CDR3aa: CASSGTGAGDTQYF
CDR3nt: TGTGCCAGCAGTGGGACAGGGGCAGGTGATACGCAGTATTTT

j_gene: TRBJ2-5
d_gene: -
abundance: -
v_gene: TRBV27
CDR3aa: CASRRPSGTQYF
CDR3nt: TGTGCCAGCCGAAGACCGTCGGGGACCCAGTACTTC

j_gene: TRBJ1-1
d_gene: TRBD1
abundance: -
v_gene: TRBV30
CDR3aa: CAWWGRDRGSYFTEAFF
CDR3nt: TGTGCCTGGTGGGGTCGGGACAGGGGGAGTTATTTCACTGAAGCTTTCTTT

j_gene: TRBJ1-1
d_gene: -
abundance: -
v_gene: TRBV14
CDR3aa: CASSQVAGSAEAFF
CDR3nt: TGTGCCAGCAGCCAAGTAGCCGGGTCAGCCGAAGCTTTCTTT

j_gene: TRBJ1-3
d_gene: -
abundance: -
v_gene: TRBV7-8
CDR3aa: CASSLAPGSGNTIYF
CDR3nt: TGTGCCAGCAGCTTAGCCCCGGGCTCTGGAAACACCATATATTTT

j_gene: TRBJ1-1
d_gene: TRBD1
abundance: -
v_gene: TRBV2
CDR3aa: CASRAIQGGTEAFF
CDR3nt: TGTGCCAGCAGGGCGATTCAGGGGGGCACTGAAGCTTTCTTT

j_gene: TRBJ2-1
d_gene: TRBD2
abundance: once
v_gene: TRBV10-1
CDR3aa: CASTPGGTNNHEQFF
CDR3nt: TGCGCCAGCACCCCGGGAGGGACAAACAACCATGAGCAGTTCTTC

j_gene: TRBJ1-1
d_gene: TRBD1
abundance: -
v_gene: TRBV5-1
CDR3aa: CASGRDSGSTEAFF
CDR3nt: TGCGCCAGCGGACGGGACAGTGGGTCCACTGAAGCTTTCTTT

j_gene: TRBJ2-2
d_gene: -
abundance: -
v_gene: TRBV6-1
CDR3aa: CASSGGSGVNTGELFF
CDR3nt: TGTGCCAGCAGTGGAGGGTCTGGTGTAAACACCGGGGAGCTGTTTTTT

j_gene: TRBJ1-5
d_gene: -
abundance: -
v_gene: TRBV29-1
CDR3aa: CSVVHGTTQHF
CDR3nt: TGCAGCGTTGTCCACGGGACAACCCAGCATTTT

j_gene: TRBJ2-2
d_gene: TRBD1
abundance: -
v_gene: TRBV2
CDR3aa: CATGTGEVGELFF
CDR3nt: TGTGCCACCGGGACAGGGGAGGTCGGGGAGCTGTTTTTT

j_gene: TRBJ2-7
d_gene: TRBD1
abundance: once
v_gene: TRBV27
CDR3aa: CASRPGQGTYEQYF
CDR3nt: TGTGCCAGCAGGCCGGGACAGGGTACCTACGAGCAGTACTTC

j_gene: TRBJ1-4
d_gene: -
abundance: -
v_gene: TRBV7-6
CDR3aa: CASSEGGRRGEKLFF
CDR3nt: TGTGCCAGCAGCGAGGGGGGGAGACGAGGAGAAAAACTGTTTTTT

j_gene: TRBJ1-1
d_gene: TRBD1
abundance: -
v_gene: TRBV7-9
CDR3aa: CASSSGQAVLAEAFF
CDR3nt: TGTGCCAGCAGCTCAGGACAGGCGGTGTTAGCTGAAGCTTTCTTT

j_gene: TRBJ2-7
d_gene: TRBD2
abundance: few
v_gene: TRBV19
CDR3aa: CASSIGLAPDEQYF
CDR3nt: TGTGCCAGTAGTATCGGACTAGCGCCGGACGAGCAGTACTTC

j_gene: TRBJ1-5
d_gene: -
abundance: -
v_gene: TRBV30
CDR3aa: CAWSDGGGSQPQHF
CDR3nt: TGTGCCTGGAGTGACGGGGGGGGAAGTCAGCCCCAGCATTTT

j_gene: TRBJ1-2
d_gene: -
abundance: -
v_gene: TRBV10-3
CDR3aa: CAISGGRNYGYTF
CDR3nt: TGTGCCATCTCGGGGGGCCGAAACTATGGCTACACCTTC

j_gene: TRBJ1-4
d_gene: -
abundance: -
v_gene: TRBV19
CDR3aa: CASRGGANEKLFF
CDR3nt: TGTGCCAGCAGAGGAGGGGCTAATGAAAAACTGTTTTTT

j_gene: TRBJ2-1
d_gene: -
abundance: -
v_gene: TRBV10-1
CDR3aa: CASSLTDIQEFF
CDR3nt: TGCGCCAGCAGCCTAACAGACATCCAGGAGTTCTTC

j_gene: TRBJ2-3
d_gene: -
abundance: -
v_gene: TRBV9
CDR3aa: CASSVTPTDTQYF
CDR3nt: TGTGCCAGCAGCGTCACTCCCACAGATACGCAGTATTTT

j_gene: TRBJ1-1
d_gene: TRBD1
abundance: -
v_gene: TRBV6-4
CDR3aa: CASTGTGWSEAFF
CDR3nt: TGTGCCAGCACCGGGACAGGGTGGAGTGAAGCTTTCTTT

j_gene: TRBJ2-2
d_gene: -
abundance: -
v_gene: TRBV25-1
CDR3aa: CASSGRDTGELFF
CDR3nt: TGTGCCAGCAGTGGCAGGGATACCGGGGAGCTGTTTTTT

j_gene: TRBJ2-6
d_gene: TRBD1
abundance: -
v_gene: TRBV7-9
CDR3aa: CASSSRDSLSGANVLTF
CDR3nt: TGTGCCAGCAGCTCCCGGGACAGCCTCTCTGGGGCCAACGTCCTGACTTTC

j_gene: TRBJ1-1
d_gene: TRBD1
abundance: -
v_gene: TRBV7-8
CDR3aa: CASSQGGDVTEAFF
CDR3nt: TGTGCCAGCAGCCAAGGGGGCGATGTCACTGAAGCTTTCTTT

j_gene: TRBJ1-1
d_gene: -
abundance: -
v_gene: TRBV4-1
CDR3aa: CASSQTPPTALNTEAFF
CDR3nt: TGCGCCAGCAGCCAAACCCCCCCGACAGCCTTGAACACTGAAGCTTTCTTT

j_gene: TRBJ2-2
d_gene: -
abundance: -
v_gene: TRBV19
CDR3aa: CASSIWGLNTGELFF
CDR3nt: TGTGCCAGTAGTATTTGGGGACTGAACACCGGGGAGCTGTTTTTT

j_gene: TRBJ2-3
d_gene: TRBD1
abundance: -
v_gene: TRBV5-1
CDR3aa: CASSRRTGDTDTQYF
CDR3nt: TGCGCCAGCAGCCGCCGGACAGGGGACACAGATACGCAGTATTTT

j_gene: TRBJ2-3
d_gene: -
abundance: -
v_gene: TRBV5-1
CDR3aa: CASSAGPSTDTQYF
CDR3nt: TGCGCCAGCTCAGCAGGGCCGAGCACAGATACGCAGTATTTT

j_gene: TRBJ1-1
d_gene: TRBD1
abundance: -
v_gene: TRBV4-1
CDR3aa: CASSQETGGITEAFF
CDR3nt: TGCGCCAGCAGCCAGGAAACAGGGGGCATCACTGAAGCTTTCTTT

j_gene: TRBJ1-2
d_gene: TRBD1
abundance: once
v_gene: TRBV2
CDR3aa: CASSELRTGGRYTF
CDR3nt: TGTGCCAGCAGTGAACTCAGGACAGGGGGCCGCTACACCTTC

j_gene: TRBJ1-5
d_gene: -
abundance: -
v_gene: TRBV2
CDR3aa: CASSDRPHSNQPQHF
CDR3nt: TGTGCCAGCAGTGACCGTCCACATAGCAATCAGCCCCAGCATTTT

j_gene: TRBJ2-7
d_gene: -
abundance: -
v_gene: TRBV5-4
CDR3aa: CASSLTGTYEQYF
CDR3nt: TGTGCCAGCAGCCTGACAGGTACCTACGAGCAGTACTTC

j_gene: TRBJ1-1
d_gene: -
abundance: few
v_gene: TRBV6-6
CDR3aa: CASSYPSLTEAFF
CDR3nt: TGTGCCAGCAGTTACCCGAGCCTAACTGAAGCTTTCTTT

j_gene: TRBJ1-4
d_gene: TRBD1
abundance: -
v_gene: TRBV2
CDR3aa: CASRNRDRSEKLFF
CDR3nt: TGTGCCAGCAGGAACCGGGACAGGAGTGAAAAACTGTTTTTT

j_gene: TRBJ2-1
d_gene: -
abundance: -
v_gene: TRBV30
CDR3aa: CAWSAGLFNEQFF
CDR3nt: TGTGCCTGGAGTGCAGGGCTTTTTAATGAGCAGTTCTTC

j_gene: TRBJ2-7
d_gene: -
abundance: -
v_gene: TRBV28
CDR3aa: CASSLTSVSYEQYF
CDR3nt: TGTGCCAGCAGTTTGACTTCCGTCTCCTACGAGCAGTACTTC

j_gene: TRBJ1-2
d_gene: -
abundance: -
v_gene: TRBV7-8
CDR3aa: CASRPNRDLYGYTF
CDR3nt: TGTGCCAGCAGACCAAACCGGGATCTCTATGGCTACACCTTC

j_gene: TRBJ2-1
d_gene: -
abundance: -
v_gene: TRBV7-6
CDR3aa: CASSLIKGVNEQFF
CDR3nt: TGTGCCAGCAGCTTGATCAAGGGGGTGAATGAGCAGTTCTTC